The clone carrying this T cell receptor beta chain was detected a few times. All of the isolated RNA was reverse transcribed, so expressed TCRB transcripts were sequenced. Here immunoSEQ multiplex PCR was the method, and the copy in TCRdb shows in-frame clones only, minus some. The sample carries hundreds of thousands of clones, roughly 11% recorded once. These data belong to a study of beta chain features in type 1 diabetes. Study background: Patient and healthy donor groups were alike in age, gender and cell yields.

Trimming took 6 bases from V and 3 from J; bases not matched to a gene: 13. This CDR3 is 16 amino acids long. Germline V gene data show CDR1 as KGHSH and CDR2 as LQKENI. The chain couples TRBV18 to TRBJ2-5, with TRBD2 matching 7 bases. The clonotype was recovered from a woman aged 18 to 35 in good health. Sequenced input: naive CD4+ T cells from blood. The CDR3 is CASSPSQGLAEETQYF. The CDR3 region has the DNA TGTGCCAGCTCGCCGTCCCAAGGGCTAGCGGAAGAGACCCAGTACTTC.